Reported below is one TCR beta chain. The target antigen is unknown. The PCR used 60 Vbeta and 13 Jbeta primers. Produced via immunoSEQ multiplex PCR; TCRdb's table is partial and in-frame only. Of 140,000 to 150,000 clones listed, under 90% are singletons. This entry belongs to a study of cytomegalovirus exposure and HLA in healthy donors. General study points: With DRB1 most and HLA-C fewest, TCR association rates differed between HLA loci in a later analysis. A later analysis reportedly found fewer N-insertions in an Asian-associated ancestry cluster than the roughly 670-donor mean.

Input material: PBMCs. This clonotype was sampled from a middle-aged man in good health and CMV-seronegative.

The CDR3 loop reads CASSARVLGTGELFF. The CDR3, as DNA: TGTGCCAGCAGCGCGAGGGTTTTGGGCACCGGGGAGCTGTTTTTT. This sequence joins TRBV9 and TRBJ2-2; maybe TRBD2 (5 bases). Germline V lookup: CDR1 SGDLS, CDR2 YYNGEE. The CDR3 runs 15 residues. V gave up 3 bases and J gave up 4 bases, with 13 bases separating them.